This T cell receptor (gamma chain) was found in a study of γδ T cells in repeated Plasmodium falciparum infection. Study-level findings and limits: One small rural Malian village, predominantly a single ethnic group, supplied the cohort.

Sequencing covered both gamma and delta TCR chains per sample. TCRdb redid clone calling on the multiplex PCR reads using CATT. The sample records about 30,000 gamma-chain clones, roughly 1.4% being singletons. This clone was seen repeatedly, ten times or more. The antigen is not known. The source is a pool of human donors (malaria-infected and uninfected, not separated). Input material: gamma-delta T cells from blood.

CDR3 sequence (DNA): TGTGCCACCTGGGATGGGCCGATTCATTATTATAAGAAACTCTTT. Its protein product is CATWDGPIHYYKKLF. The gene calls are TRGV4 and TRGJ1 or TRGJ2. The CDR3 totals 15 residues. V lost 0 bases, J lost 2 bases, and 7 bases stayed unmatched. Germline V gene data show CDR1 as EGSTGY and CDR2 as YDSYTSSV.